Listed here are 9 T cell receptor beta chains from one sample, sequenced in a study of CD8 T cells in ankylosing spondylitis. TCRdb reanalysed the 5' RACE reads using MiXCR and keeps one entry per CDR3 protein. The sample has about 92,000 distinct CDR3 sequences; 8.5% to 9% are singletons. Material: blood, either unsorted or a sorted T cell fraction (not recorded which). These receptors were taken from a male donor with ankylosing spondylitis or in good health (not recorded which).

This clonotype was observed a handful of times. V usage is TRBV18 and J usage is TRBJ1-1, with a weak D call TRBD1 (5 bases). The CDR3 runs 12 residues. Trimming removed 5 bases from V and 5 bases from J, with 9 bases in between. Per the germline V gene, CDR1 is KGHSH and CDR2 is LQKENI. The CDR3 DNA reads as TGTGCCAGCTCATCGTCAGGGACTGAAGCTTTCTTT. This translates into CASSSSGTEAFF.

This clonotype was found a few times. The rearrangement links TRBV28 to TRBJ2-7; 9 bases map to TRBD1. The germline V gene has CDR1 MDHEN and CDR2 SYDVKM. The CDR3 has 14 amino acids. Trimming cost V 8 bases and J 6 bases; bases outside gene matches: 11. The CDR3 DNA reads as TGTGCCAGCTTCGGTGGGACAGGGTACAGCGAGCAGTACTTC. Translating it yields CASFGGTGYSEQYF.

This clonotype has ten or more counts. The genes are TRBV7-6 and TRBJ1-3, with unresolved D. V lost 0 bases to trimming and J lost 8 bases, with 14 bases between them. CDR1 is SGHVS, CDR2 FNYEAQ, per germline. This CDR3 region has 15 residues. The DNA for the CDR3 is TGTGCCAGCAGCTTAGCGCTATCGGACGGACACACCATATATTTT. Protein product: CASSLALSDGHTIYF.

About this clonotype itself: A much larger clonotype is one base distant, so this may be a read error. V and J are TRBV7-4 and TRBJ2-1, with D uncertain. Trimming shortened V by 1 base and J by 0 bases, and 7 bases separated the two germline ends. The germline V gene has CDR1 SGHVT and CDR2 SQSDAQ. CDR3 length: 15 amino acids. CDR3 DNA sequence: TGTGCCAGCAGCTTAGTGCTTAGCTCCTACAATGAGCAGTTCTTC. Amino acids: CASSLVLSSYNEQFF.

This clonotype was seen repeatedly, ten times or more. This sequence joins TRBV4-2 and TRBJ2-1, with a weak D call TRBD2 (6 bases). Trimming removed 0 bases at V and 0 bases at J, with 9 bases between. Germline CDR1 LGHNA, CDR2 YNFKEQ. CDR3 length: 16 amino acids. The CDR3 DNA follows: TGTGCCAGCAGCCAAGAGGTAGCGGACTCCTACAATGAGCAGTTCTTC. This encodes CASSQEVADSYNEQFF.

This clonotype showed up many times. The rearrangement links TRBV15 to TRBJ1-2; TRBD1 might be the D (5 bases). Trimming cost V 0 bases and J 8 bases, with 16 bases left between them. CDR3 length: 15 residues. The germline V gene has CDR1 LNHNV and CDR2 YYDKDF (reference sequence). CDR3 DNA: TGTGCCACCAGCAGAGAAAGGGGAGCCATGTCAGGCTACACCTTC. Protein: CATSRERGAMSGYTF.

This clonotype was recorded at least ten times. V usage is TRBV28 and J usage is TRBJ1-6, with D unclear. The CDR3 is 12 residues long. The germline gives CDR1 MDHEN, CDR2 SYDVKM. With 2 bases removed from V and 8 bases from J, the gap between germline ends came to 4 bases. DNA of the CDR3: TGTGCCAGCAGTTTAACGGATTCACCCCTCCACTTT. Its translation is CASSLTDSPLHF.

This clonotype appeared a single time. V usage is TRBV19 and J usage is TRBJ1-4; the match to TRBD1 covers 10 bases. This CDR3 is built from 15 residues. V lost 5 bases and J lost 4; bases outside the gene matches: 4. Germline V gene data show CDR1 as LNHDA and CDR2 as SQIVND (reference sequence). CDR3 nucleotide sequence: TGTGCCAGTAGTGACCGGGACAGGGGTAATGAAAAACTGTTTTTT. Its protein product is CASSDRDRGNEKLFF.

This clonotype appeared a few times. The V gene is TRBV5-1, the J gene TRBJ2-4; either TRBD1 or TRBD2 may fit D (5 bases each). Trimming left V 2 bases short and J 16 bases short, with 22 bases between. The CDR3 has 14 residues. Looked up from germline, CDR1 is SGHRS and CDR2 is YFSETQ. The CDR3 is CASSLGESTPRSYF. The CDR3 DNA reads TGCGCCAGCAGCTTAGGGGAGTCGACGCCACGGAGTTACTTC.